Below are 23 T cell receptor beta chains sequenced from a single sample in a study of shared clonotypes between healthy human individuals. Some clones are missing from TCRdb's copy, which holds only in-frame ones; the method was immunoSEQ multiplex PCR. The profile shows approximately 330,000 clones, less than 85% of them singletons. Input material: memory CD4+ T cells sorted from blood. Subset indicated: CD45RA-negative fraction. The receptor source for this set is a man between 25 and 39 years old in good health.

In this sample, this clone turned up once. The gene calls are TRBV5-1 and TRBJ2-1; D not resolved. Between the trimmed V and J ends, which lost 4 bases and 6 bases, there was a span of 14 bases. The CDR3 length is 14 residues. The germline V gene encodes CDR1 SGHRS and CDR2 YFSETQ. The CDR3 sequence is CASSVEYGFNEQFF. The CDR3 DNA sequence: TGCGCCAGCAGCGTGGAGTATGGCTTCAATGAGCAGTTCTTC. The entire variable domain, with the rest obtained from reference TRBV5-1 and TRBJ2-1, is as follows: KAGVTQTPRYLIKTRGQQVTLSCSPISGHRSVSWYQQTPGQGLQFLFEYFSETQRNKGNFPGRFSGRQFSNSRSEMNVSTLELGDSALYLCASSVEYGFNEQFFGPGTRLTVL.

The genes are TRBV7-9 and TRBJ2-1, with 8 bases fitting TRBD2. The ends lost 5 bases at V and 6 bases at J; junction bases unmatched: 9. Germline V gene sequence: CDR1 SEHNR, CDR2 FQNEAQ (reference sequence). The CDR3 is made up of 15 amino acids. CDR3 in DNA: TGTGCCAGCAGCCCCGGGACCCGGGGGGGCAATGAGCAGTTCTTC. Encoded protein: CASSPGTRGGNEQFF.

This clone is medium-sized (0.01 to 0.1%) within its sample. At the DNA level, this CDR3 is encoded by other sequences in the same sample as well. The V and J genes are TRBV4-1 and TRBJ2-2; D is undetermined. CDR3 length: 16 residues. V dropped 3 bases and J dropped 4 bases, with 15 bases sitting between them. CDR1 and CDR2 from the germline V gene are MGHRA and YSYEKL. CDR3 coding DNA: TGCGCCAGCAGCCAGCTGGACCTAATCAGCACCGGGGAGCTGTTTTTT. Translated: CASSQLDLISTGELFF.

The J gene is TRBJ2-7, the V gene TRBV28; the D gene is possibly TRBD2 (5 bases). With 6 bases removed from V and 0 bases from J, the gap between germline ends came to 30 bases. The CDR3 covers 20 residues. CDR1 is MDHEN, CDR2 SYDVKM, per germline. CDR3 nucleotide sequence: TGTGCCAGCAGGAGCTTCGATCGGAGCGGAAAGCCGTTCCCCTCCTACGAGCAGTACTTC. This gives the protein CASRSFDRSGKPFPSYEQYF.

This clone showed up just once. This chain connects TRBV5-1 to TRBJ2-5; TRBD1 matches 10 bases. The ends lost 4 bases at V and 5 bases at J; junction bases unmatched: 5. Germline values: CDR1 SGHRS, CDR2 YFSETQ. CDR3 length equals 14 residues. CDR3 in DNA: TGCGCCAGCAGCCAGGGACAGGGGTGGGAGACCCAGTACTTC. Protein product: CASSQGQGWETQYF. The whole variable domain, remainder taken from reference TRBV5-1 and TRBJ2-5, is KAGVTQTPRYLIKTRGQQVTLSCSPISGHRSVSWYQQTPGQGLQFLFEYFSETQRNKGNFPGRFSGRQFSNSRSEMNVSTLELGDSALYLCASSQGQGWETQYFGPGTRLLVL.

The V and J genes are TRBV6-6 and TRBJ1-3; possible D gene TRBD1, 6 bases. The V gene lost 6 bases and the J gene lost 8 bases, with 11 bases spanning the gap. This CDR3 has 12 amino acids. Germline V CDR1 and CDR2: MNHNY, SVGAGI (reference sequence). DNA of the CDR3: TGTGCCAGCAGCCTACAGGGTGACACCATATATTTT. It specifies CASSLQGDTIYF.

The chain uses TRBV2 and TRBJ2-1, with D perhaps matching TRBD1 (6 bases). The germline gives CDR1 SNHLY, CDR2 FYNNEI. V was shortened by 4 bases and J by 7 bases, with 11 bases between the two germline ends. This CDR3 comprises 13 residues. Here the CDR3 reads CASSVRGGNEQFF. The CDR3 DNA reads TGTGCCAGCAGTGTCAGGGGCGGAAATGAGCAGTTCTTC.

This sequence joins TRBV7-9 and TRBJ2-7; no firm D call. CDR1 is SEHNR and CDR2 is FQNEAQ in the germline V gene (reference sequence). The CDR3 covers 12 residues. Between the trimmed V and J ends, which lost 5 bases and 2 bases, there was a span of 7 bases. The CDR3 DNA sequence: TGTGCCAGCAGCCTCCAGCCCTACGAGCAGTACTTC. Translation: CASSLQPYEQYF.

V gene TRBV6-1 combines with J gene TRBJ2-7, with TRBD2 matching over 13 bases. V was clipped by 6 bases and J by 3 bases; unmatched bases: 2. Per germline, CDR1 MNHNS and CDR2 SASEGT. The CDR3 loop spans 14 amino acids. This CDR3 is CASSGLAGVYEQYF. The CDR3 nucleotides are TGTGCCAGCAGCGGACTAGCGGGAGTCTACGAGCAGTACTTC.

V is TRBV28 and J is TRBJ2-7, with TRBD2 as a possible D gene (6 bases). V gave up 6 bases and J gave up 5 bases, with 14 bases separating them. Germline lookup yields CDR1 MDHEN and CDR2 SYDVKM. The CDR3 extends over 13 amino acids. The CDR3 DNA is TGTGCCAGCAGGAGGACTAAGGTCAACGAGCAGTACTTC. Amino acids: CASRRTKVNEQYF.

This chain joins TRBV2 and TRBJ1-1; D ambiguous. The CDR3 sequence is 16 residues long. Germline CDR1 is SNHLY and CDR2 is FYNNEI. V lost 6 bases to trimming and J lost 0 bases, with 17 bases between them. The CDR3 DNA is TGTGCCAGCAGCACGTCCGGCATATTCATGAACACTGAAGCTTTCTTT. Its translation: CASSTSGIFMNTEAFF.

The rearrangement links TRBV6-5 to TRBJ2-2; TRBD1 might be the D (6 bases). The CDR3 has 14 residues. CDR1 and CDR2 (germline): MNHEY, SVGAGI. Trimming stripped 8 bases from V and 4 bases from J, with 14 bases between. This CDR3 reads CASGRTVPTGELFF. The CDR3, as DNA: TGTGCCAGCGGAAGGACAGTTCCCACCGGGGAGCTGTTTTTT.

The chain employs TRBV27 and TRBJ1-2; D uncertain. Germline V lookup: CDR1 MNHEY, CDR2 SMNVEV (reference sequence). V was trimmed by 4 bases and J by 6 bases, leaving 12 bases between them. This CDR3 region has 13 residues. CDR3: CASSSLPVNGYTF. In DNA form, the CDR3 reads TGTGCCAGCAGTTCCTTGCCAGTTAATGGCTACACCTTC.

J is TRBJ1-3 and V is TRBV2; tentative D call: TRBD1 (5 bases). The V gene's germline CDR1 is SNHLY and CDR2 FYNNEI. Between the trimmed V and J ends, which lost 11 bases and 5 bases, there was a span of 19 bases. This CDR3 region has 14 residues. CDR3 amino acids: CASLPGGNRNTIYF. The DNA for the CDR3 is TGTGCCTCCCTCCCGGGGGGAAATAGAAACACCATATATTTT.

The chain combines TRBV5-1 with TRBJ2-7; D ambiguous. Trimming took 7 bases from V and 9 from J, leaving 20 bases between them. Looked up from germline, CDR1 is SGHRS and CDR2 is YFSETQ. The CDR3 spans 13 residues. The CDR3 loop is CASQVNTRSGQYF. CDR3 bases: TGCGCCAGCCAAGTAAATACGAGGTCGGGGCAGTACTTC.

The chain couples TRBV19 to TRBJ1-5; 7 nucleotides match TRBD1. The J segment lost 6 bases and the V segment lost 8 bases, leaving 10 bases of the junction unmatched. Germline V gene data show CDR1 as LNHDA and CDR2 as SQIVND (reference sequence). The CDR3 covers 14 residues. This CDR3 reads CASGNRGIRQPQHF. CDR3 coding DNA: TGTGCCAGTGGAAACAGGGGAATCCGTCAGCCCCAGCATTTT. Complete variable domain (other parts from reference TRBV19 and TRBJ1-5): DGGITQSPKYLFRKEGQNVTLSCEQNLNHDAMYWYRQDPGQGLRLIYYSQIVNDFQKGDIAEGYSVSREKKESFPLTVTSAQKNPTAFYLCASGNRGIRQPQHFGDGTRLSIL.

The rearrangement links TRBV6-4 to TRBJ2-2, with 9 bases fitting TRBD1. The CDR3 totals 16 residues. J gave up 4 bases and V 0 bases, and 3 bases lay outside the gene matches. Germline lookup yields CDR1 MRHNA and CDR2 SNTAGT. The CDR3 nucleotides are TGTGCCAGCAGTGACTCGGGACAGGGTTTCACCGGGGAGCTGTTTTTT. Its translation is CASSDSGQGFTGELFF.

A single count supports this clone. The chain combines TRBV28 with TRBJ1-5; D may be TRBD1 (6 bases). Germline CDR1 reads MDHEN; CDR2 reads SYDVKM. Trimming removed 3 bases at V and 7 bases at J, with 13 bases between. The CDR3 length is 14 residues. The chain's CDR3 is CASSLQQGYQPQHF. CDR3 bases: TGTGCCAGCAGTTTGCAACAGGGTTACCAGCCCCAGCATTTT.

This rearrangement joins TRBV4-3 to TRBJ2-1; 7 bases fit TRBD2. V dropped 0 bases and J dropped 10; count of bases not matched to a gene: 9. Germline CDR1 is LGHNA and CDR2 is YSLEER. This CDR3 spans 15 amino acids. The CDR3, as DNA: TGCGCCAGCAGCCAAGATCTTGGGCGGGAGAACGAGCAGTTCTTC. This codes for CASSQDLGRENEQFF.

The CDR3 is CASSLAGGSLVYTGELFF. The CDR3 DNA follows: TGTGCCAGCAGCTTGGCCGGGGGTAGCCTGGTCTACACCGGGGAGCTGTTTTTT. The chain employs TRBV5-6 and TRBJ2-2; perhaps TRBD2 as D (6 bases). The CDR3 contains 18 residues. Germline assignment: CDR1 SGHDT and CDR2 YYEEEE. The V end lost 0 bases, the J end lost 3 bases, and 18 bases lay between the germline ends.

This CDR3 is CSARAYEQYF. CDR3 DNA sequence: TGCAGTGCACGGGCCTACGAGCAGTACTTC. J is TRBJ2-7 and V is TRBV20-1; no definite D call. Germline CDR1 DFQATT, CDR2 SNEGSKA (reference sequence). The CDR3 extends over 10 amino acids. V gave up 6 bases and J gave up 2 bases, with 5 bases separating them.

This chain uses TRBV19 with TRBJ2-2, with 9 nucleotides matching TRBD1. The CDR3 runs to 15 residues. Trimming at V came to 5 bases and at J to 4 bases, leaving 5 bases not matched to a gene. Germline V gives CDR1 LNHDA, CDR2 SQIVND (reference sequence). CDR3: CASSPRTGATGELFF. The CDR3, as DNA: TGTGCCAGTAGTCCACGGACAGGGGCCACCGGGGAGCTGTTTTTT.

The chain is built from TRBV6-1 and TRBJ2-2, with 7 positions matching TRBD1. In germline, CDR1 is MNHNS, CDR2 SASEGT. CDR3 length: 18 amino acids. Losses at the gene ends were 1 base for V and 5 bases for J; bases not matched to a gene: 13. The CDR3, as DNA: TGTGCCAGCAGTGAAGTTTTTGGGGCAGGGGGTATGACCGGGGAGCTGTTTTTT. Protein sequence: CASSEVFGAGGMTGELFF.